A selection of T cell receptor beta chains follows, all from one sample in a study of T cells after yellow fever vaccination. In TCRdb, the 5' RACE reads were re-called with MiXCR into one record per CDR3 protein. The sample lists under 200,000 distinct CDR3 sequences; about 11% were seen once. The sample consisted of CD8+ T cells sorted from PBMCs, taken 15 days after the yellow fever booster vaccination. The receptors were gathered from a man younger than 30 who received the YFV17D yellow fever vaccine. Each CDR3 is given with its conserved first and last residue. Each record gives: J gene, CDR3 length, D gene, V gene, clone size, CDR3 protein, CDR3 DNA. The D gene is left open where the match is weak. Clone size, where shown, is once, few, many, or a class for clones that have expanded.

TRBJ2-5	13	NA	TRBV27	many	CASSLSNFETQYF	TGTGCCAGCAGTTTATCGAACTTCGAGACCCAGTACTTC
TRBJ2-3	16	NA	TRBV11-2	few	CASSSEARGREDTQYF	TGTGCCAGCAGCTCCGAGGCTAGGGGGCGGGAGGATACGCAGTATTTT
TRBJ1-1	14	NA	TRBV4-2	NA	CASSQDSGLTEAFF	TGTGCCAGCAGCCAAGATTCGGGCCTCACTGAAGCTTTCTTT
TRBJ2-2	13	TRBD2	TRBV4-3	many	CASSQGGGGELFF	TGCGCCAGCAGCCAAGGCGGGGGCGGGGAGCTGTTTTTT
TRBJ1-3	14	NA	TRBV6-6	NA	CASSVGLLGNTIYF	TGTGCCAGCAGTGTGGGACTCCTCGGAAACACCATATATTTT
TRBJ1-2	14	NA	TRBV9	NA	CASSVAGEAYGYTF	TGTGCCAGCAGCGTAGCCGGGGAAGCGTATGGCTACACCTTC
TRBJ2-1	14	TRBD2	TRBV6-5	few	CATSIAGGIYEQFF	TGTGCCACCTCTATAGCGGGGGGGATTTATGAGCAGTTCTTC
TRBJ2-3	17	NA	TRBV12-5	NA	CASGLVTGQLDTDTQYF	TGTGCTAGTGGTTTGGTAACTGGACAGCTGGACACAGATACGCAGTATTTT
TRBJ2-2	15	NA	TRBV5-1	NA	CASSLSPGWTGELFF	TGCGCCAGCAGCTTGTCTCCCGGATGGACCGGGGAGCTGTTTTTT
TRBJ2-2	13	TRBD1	TRBV29-1	many	CSAPDRGTGELFF	TGCAGCGCCCCAGACAGGGGGACCGGGGAGCTGTTTTTT
TRBJ2-2	16	TRBD1	TRBV12-3/TRBV12-4	many	CASSFSGGLGAGELFF	TGTGCCAGCAGTTTCTCAGGGGGCCTAGGGGCCGGGGAGCTGTTTTTT
TRBJ1-1	14	NA	TRBV7-2	few	CASSLEGGKTEAFF	TGTGCCAGCAGCTTAGAAGGGGGGAAAACTGAAGCTTTCTTT
TRBJ2-7	14	TRBD2	TRBV11-2	NA	CASSISGGAYEQYF	TGTGCCAGCAGCATCTCCGGGGGGGCTTACGAGCAGTACTTC
TRBJ2-2	20	NA	TRBV6-5	NA	CASSYGPKIRLETVAGELFF	TGTGCCAGCAGTTACGGCCCAAAAATCAGACTGGAAACAGTCGCCGGGGAGCTGTTTTTT
TRBJ2-1	13	NA	TRBV11-2	NA	CASSTPPTSEQFF	TGTGCCAGCAGCACCCCCCCTACATCTGAGCAGTTCTTC
TRBJ1-2	13	NA	TRBV6-5	NA	CASTLGGDYGYTF	TGTGCCAGCACCCTTGGAGGGGACTATGGCTACACCTTC
TRBJ1-2	15	NA	TRBV7-9	few	CASSLSEEPNYGYTF	TGTGCCAGCAGCTTGTCGGAGGAGCCTAACTATGGCTACACCTTC
TRBJ1-1	13	NA	TRBV7-3	few	CASSLNGPNQAFF	TGTGCCAGCAGCTTAAACGGGCCAAATCAAGCTTTCTTT
TRBJ2-7	14	NA	TRBV6-2/TRBV6-3	few	CASSGVGHSYEQYF	TGTGCCAGCAGCGGCGTTGGGCACTCCTACGAGCAGTACTTC
TRBJ2-1	13	NA	TRBV24-1	NA	CATSEPDYNEQFF	TGTGCCACCAGTGAACCTGATTACAATGAGCAGTTCTTC
TRBJ2-3	14	TRBD2	TRBV6-2/TRBV6-3	NA	CASRLAGGWATQYF	TGTGCCAGCAGACTAGCGGGGGGATGGGCTACGCAGTATTTT
TRBJ2-1	14	TRBD2	TRBV7-9	many	CASQGLAGENEQFF	TGTGCCAGCCAGGGACTAGCGGGTGAAAATGAGCAGTTCTTC
TRBJ2-2	14	NA	TRBV7-9	NA	CASSNYRATGELFF	TGTGCCAGCAGCAACTACAGGGCCACCGGGGAGCTGTTTTTT
TRBJ1-3	16	NA	TRBV30	NA	CAWTAEGLDSGNTIYF	TGTGCCTGGACCGCGGAGGGGTTGGACTCTGGAAACACCATATATTTT
TRBJ1-2	17	NA	TRBV6-6	NA	CASTSQDSYPSFYGYTF	TGTGCCAGCACCAGCCAGGACAGCTACCCTTCTTTCTATGGCTACACCTTC
TRBJ2-3	16	NA	TRBV6-4	few	CASSATSGSGTDTQYF	TGTGCCAGCAGTGCAACCAGCGGTTCTGGCACAGATACGCAGTATTTT
TRBJ1-5	14	TRBD1	TRBV6-2/TRBV6-3	NA	CARRLDRADQPQHF	TGTGCCCGCAGACTGGACAGGGCAGATCAGCCCCAGCATTTT
TRBJ1-6	13	NA	TRBV5-5	few	CASSRTDNSPLHF	TGTGCCAGCAGCCGGACTGATAATTCACCCCTCCACTTT
TRBJ2-7	12	NA	TRBV29-1	few	CSGLGSRYEQYF	TGCAGCGGGCTCGGGAGCCGCTACGAGCAGTACTTC
TRBJ2-1	17	NA	TRBV7-9	many	CASSTPRGTSTYNEQFF	TGTGCCAGCAGCACTCCACGGGGGACTTCAACTTACAATGAGCAGTTCTTC
TRBJ2-7	14	NA	TRBV5-1	few	CASRWDLSSYEQYF	TGCGCCAGCAGGTGGGACTTAAGCTCCTACGAGCAGTACTTC
TRBJ2-4	15	TRBD2	TRBV12-3/TRBV12-4	once	CAGIRSGGALNIQYF	TGTGCCGGCATTCGTAGCGGGGGGGCATTAAACATTCAGTACTTC
TRBJ2-1	15	NA	TRBV5-1	NA	CASSLDSGVVNEHFF	TGCGCCAGCAGCTTGGATTCAGGAGTAGTGAATGAGCATTTCTTC
TRBJ1-4	16	TRBD1	TRBV4-1	few	CASSPGTGYSNEKLFF	TGCGCCAGCAGCCCCGGGACAGGGTATTCTAATGAAAAACTGTTTTTT
TRBJ1-3	16	NA	TRBV4-3	many	CASSRNEAYSGNTIYF	TGCGCCAGCAGCCGGAATGAGGCGTACTCTGGAAACACCATATATTTT
TRBJ2-7	16	TRBD1	TRBV20-1	few	CSARDRFRQGTREQYF	TGCAGTGCTAGAGATCGGTTTCGACAGGGGACACGGGAGCAGTACTTC
TRBJ2-3	15	TRBD2	TRBV9	NA	CASSFTLAGSDTQYF	TGTGCCAGCAGCTTCACACTAGCGGGGTCTGATACGCAGTATTTT
TRBJ2-3	14	NA	TRBV4-1	many	CASSQDRGRDTQYF	TGCGCCAGCAGCCAAGATCGGGGCAGGGATACGCAGTATTTT
TRBJ1-2	14	NA	TRBV4-1	NA	CASSQTAGNYGYTF	TGCGCCAGCAGCCAAACAGCAGGGAACTATGGCTACACCTTC
TRBJ2-5	14	NA	TRBV27	few	CASSTYSGGETQYF	TGTGCCAGCAGTACCTACTCCGGAGGGGAGACCCAGTACTTC
TRBJ1-4	16	NA	TRBV3-1	NA	CASSLSDGGAFEKLFF	TGTGCCAGCAGCCTCTCCGATGGGGGGGCTTTTGAAAAACTGTTTTTT
TRBJ2-3	16	TRBD2	TRBV7-9	NA	CASRRFSGGGTDTQYF	TGTGCCAGCAGACGATTTTCGGGGGGGGGCACAGATACGCAGTATTTT
TRBJ1-1	18	TRBD1	TRBV7-9	NA	CASSSPRTGTPSNTEAFF	TGTGCCAGCAGCTCCCCGAGGACAGGAACCCCTTCGAACACTGAAGCTTTCTTT
TRBJ2-5	16	TRBD2	TRBV4-1	few	CASSRGTSGAGETQYF	TGCGCCAGCAGCCGCGGGACTAGCGGGGCTGGGGAGACCCAGTACTTC
TRBJ2-1	11	TRBD1	TRBV2	NA	CASRGDSLYFF	TGTGCCAGCAGGGGGGACAGCCTCTACTTCTTC
TRBJ2-3	23	TRBD2	TRBV4-1	few	CASSQDLVPGLAGVDGGRDTQYF	TGCGCCAGCAGCCAAGATCTAGTCCCGGGACTAGCGGGGGTGGATGGAGGTAGGGATACGCAGTATTTT
TRBJ2-5	14	NA	TRBV5-6	NA	CASSSNPRGETQYF	TGTGCCAGCAGCTCCAATCCCCGGGGAGAGACCCAGTACTTC
TRBJ2-1	15	NA	TRBV4-1	NA	CASSRAPRPGNEQFF	TGCGCCAGCAGTCGAGCCCCAAGACCTGGGAATGAGCAGTTCTTC
TRBJ2-5	17	TRBD2	TRBV28	few	CASSSPFVSSGQETQYF	TGTGCCAGCAGTTCGCCTTTTGTGTCTAGCGGCCAAGAGACCCAGTACTTC
TRBJ2-7	15	TRBD1	TRBV19	few	CASSIATGSSYEQYF	TGTGCCAGTAGTATAGCGACAGGGAGCTCCTACGAGCAGTACTTC
TRBJ2-3	17	NA	TRBV2	many	CASSEELFTAITDTQYF	TGTGCCAGCAGTGAGGAACTCTTTACCGCAATCACAGATACGCAGTATTTT
TRBJ1-2	13	NA	TRBV7-9	few	CASSLVADYGYTF	TGTGCCAGCAGCTTGGTGGCAGACTATGGCTACACCTTC
TRBJ1-2	16	NA	TRBV4-1	NA	CASSQDSREFGYGYTF	TGCGCCAGCAGCCAAGATTCCCGGGAGTTCGGATATGGCTACACCTTC
TRBJ2-5	14	NA	TRBV3-1	few	CASSQGVERGTQYF	TGTGCCAGCAGCCAAGGGGTCGAACGGGGGACCCAGTACTTC